A selection of T cell receptor beta chains follows, all from one sample in a study of T cell responses to AZD1222 COVID-19 vaccine. TCRdb's copy holds only in-frame clones and misses some; the assay was immunoSEQ multiplex PCR. The repertoire includes 95,000 to 110,000 clones, 70% to 90% of them detected once, and around 4.7% sits in the top ten. The specimen comprised peripheral blood, sampled 28 days after the second AZD1222 dose. The receptors derive from an adult who received the AZD1222 COVID-19 vaccine. Both conserved end residues are part of each CDR3. A D gene is named only where the DNA matches it firmly. Not every row has a clone size; where given, it reads once, few, many or a size class.

J	size	V	D	CDR3
TRBJ2-2	once	TRBV15	TRBD1	CAIPERDSHTGELFF
TRBJ1-1	few	TRBV4-2	-	CASSQVAGDTEAFF
TRBJ2-7	-	TRBV28	TRBD1	CASSFEGASSSYEQYF
TRBJ1-3	-	TRBV7-2	-	CASSSRTLGSGNTIYF
TRBJ2-5	-	TRBV9	TRBD2	CASSVGASGYQETQYF
TRBJ2-1	-	TRBV4-1	TRBD2	CASSHPAGRNEQFF
TRBJ2-7	once	TRBV5-4	TRBD2	CASSVGLASSEQYF
TRBJ2-1	-	TRBV2	-	CASNPTVGNEQFF
TRBJ1-2	-	TRBV9	-	CASSVASGRTYGYTF
TRBJ2-5	-	TRBV24-1	-	CATGGDWKQETQYF
TRBJ2-2	-	TRBV23-1	-	CASSQPRAGRRTGELFF
TRBJ2-1	-	TRBV7-8	TRBD2	CASSATSGSYNEQFF
TRBJ2-3	-	TRBV19	TRBD2	CASRAGLATDTQYF
TRBJ2-5	once	TRBV18	TRBD1	CASSRTGTEETQYF
TRBJ2-1	-	TRBV6-5	-	CASSPTGKSYNEQFF
TRBJ1-5	-	TRBV6-2/TRBV6-3	-	CASSYGGSSNQPQHF
TRBJ2-3	-	TRBV9	-	CASSVERENTQYF
TRBJ2-7	-	TRBV29-1	TRBD2	CSALGLAGGARYEQYF
TRBJ2-7	-	TRBV19	-	CASSIDRSPSVSSYEQYF
TRBJ2-7	-	TRBV5-1	-	CASSFQSGYEQYF
TRBJ2-2	-	TRBV19	TRBD2	CASSPGLAGGRNYGELFF
TRBJ1-2	-	TRBV5-1	-	CASSLVPLGYTF
TRBJ1-2	-	TRBV9	-	CASSASGGFYGYTF
TRBJ1-2	-	TRBV7-8	-	CASSLRRGHQYGYTF